This T cell receptor (beta chain) is from a study of blood T cell repertoires in COVID-19 (dated by TCRdb to about 2020). Background on the whole study: The collaborator samples originated in the United States, Italy and Spain and spanned the acute and convalescent phases of COVID-19. Where HLA class I and class II types were available, the types were taken from metadata supplied by the sample provider, not from assay-based typing. Sample metadata almost always included a de-identified subject ID, COVID-19 status, age in years and sex. The prospective study material was composed of cDNA or gDNA derived from T cells, B-cell-depleted T cells, or PBMCs. The repertoires were released in a freely available public database intended as a resource for research on the immune response to SARS-CoV-2. Deeply sampled blood TCRbeta repertoires from subjects exposed to, actively infected with, or recovered from COVID-19 were included in the dataset. Samples were obtained from the ongoing ImmuneRACE study (first 160 participants) and from 1,254 subjects provided by 6 global collaborators. Study-wide findings and limitations: How much clinical and demographic metadata was included differed by source and by participant, and the metadata was provided uncurated.

Comments on this clone: What this receptor recognizes is not known. Base qualities are not recorded, but no much larger clone differs from it by a single base.

In Seattle, one collaborating source enrolled patients while the infection was active and tracked those patients longitudinally over the course of disease. The collaborating institutions used their own protocols to collect whole blood in K2EDTA tubes. Collaborator samples were shipped for TCRbeta analysis as frozen whole blood, isolated PBMCs, or DNA extracted from either sample type. The CDR3 goes from the cysteine to the phenylalanine over 14 residues. CDR3 DNA is the only sequence kept; it has 42 bases, read in frame from the first base. Taken from the germline V gene (reference sequence), the CDR1 and CDR2 loops are LNHDA and SQIVND. Deletion took 0 bases off V and 9 bases off J, with a span of 9 bases between the germline ends. TCRbeta CDR3 regions were amplified from genomic DNA using the immunoSEQ Assay, a bias-controlled multiplex PCR. Turning to the authors' computational methods: The number of nucleated cells in each sample was estimated from the amplification of reference gene primers within the assay. To quantify the absolute abundance of each unique TCRbeta CDR3 rearrangement, sequence reads were collapsed and filtered. Productive Simpson clonality was computed per sample as the square root of Simpson's diversity index over productive rearrangements. The source is immuneACCESS, and TCRdb retained only in-frame sequences with V and J called. Part of the clones is not carried over; for the studies checked, unresolved V genes explain less than half of this, and the remainder is unexplained. The DNA was the basis for D and trimming; V, J and clone size are from that table. In all, the sample holds fewer than 400,000 clones, and around 92% of those were seen once. The top ten clones comprise around 1.9% of the sample.

This receptor chain uses TRBV19 and TRBJ1-6; a confident D gene designation cannot be given. The sample comprised peripheral blood. The source of this sequence is a woman in her twenties or thirties with COVID-19, enrolled during active disease. Here is the DNA: TGTGCCAGTAGTATAGACAAGATACTTTCACCCCTCCACTTT. Its translation reads: CASSIDKILSPLHF.